The 4 T cell receptor beta chains below all came from one sample that was sequenced in a study of CD8+CD57+ T cells in acquired aplastic anemia. The template used for profiling TCR beta VDJ and CDR3 was genomic DNA. TCRdb redid the calling of the reads with MiXCR, one entry per CDR3 protein. The sample has 160,000 or so distinct CDR3 sequences; roughly 48% are singletons. In patients chosen for sequencing, flow cytometry had shown CD8+CD57+ cell expansion. The sequencing input was sorted CD4+, CD8+, or CD8+CD57+ T cells (not recorded which) from PBMCs. The receptor set was obtained from a human donor with aplastic anemia.

Concerning this clonotype itself: This may arise from a read error, as a much more abundant clone is one base away. The chain carries TRBV6-5 and TRBJ2-1, with TRBD2 matching 7 bases. This CDR3 comprises 11 residues. Per germline, CDR1 MNHEY and CDR2 SVGAGI. After removal of 4 bases from V and 14 bases from J, the junction contained 5 bases not matched to a gene. The CDR3 bases are TGTGCCAGCAGTTGTGGCGGGGGAAAGTTCTTC. It encodes CASSCGGGKFF.

The sample holds many counts of this clonotype. A much larger clone lies a single base off, so this may be a read error. This CDR3 is CASSLASGEALHF. The CDR3 DNA is TGTGCCAGCAGCTTAGCGTCGGGAGAGGCCCTCCACTTT. This chain uses TRBV7-8 with TRBJ1-6; D unresolved. Germline CDR1 SGHVS, CDR2 FQNEAQ. CDR3 length: 13 amino acids. Trimming took off 0 bases at V and 14 bases at J, with 11 bases between the two ends.

For the CDR3, the DNA is TGTGCCAGCAGTGAACGCCCAGGTCCCAATCAGCCCCAGCATTTT. This gives the protein CASSERPGPNQPQHF. The V gene is TRBV6-1, the J gene TRBJ1-5, with D uncertain. Looked up from germline, CDR1 is MNHNS and CDR2 is SASEGT. This CDR3 spans 15 amino acids. Between the trimmed V and J ends, which lost 2 bases and 3 bases, there was a span of 11 bases.

This clonotype was seen at least ten times. V usage is TRBV6-4 and J usage is TRBJ1-4; D is undetermined. CDR1 MRHNA and CDR2 SNTAGT come from the germline V gene. This CDR3 contains 12 residues. Trimming removed 2 bases from V and 7 bases from J, with 5 bases in between. CDR3 bases: TGTGCCAGCAGTGACAGGAGTGAAAAACTGTTTTTT. Amino acids: CASSDRSEKLFF.